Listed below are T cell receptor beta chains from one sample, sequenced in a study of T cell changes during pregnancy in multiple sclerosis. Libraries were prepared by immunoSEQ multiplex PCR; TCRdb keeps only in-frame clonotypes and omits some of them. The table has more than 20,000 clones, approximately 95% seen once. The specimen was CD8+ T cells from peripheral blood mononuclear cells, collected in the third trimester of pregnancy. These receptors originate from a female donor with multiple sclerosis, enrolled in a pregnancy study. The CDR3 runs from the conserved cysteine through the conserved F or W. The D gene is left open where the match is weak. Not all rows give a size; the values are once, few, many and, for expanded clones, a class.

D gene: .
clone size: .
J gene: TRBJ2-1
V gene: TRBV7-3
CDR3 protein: CASSNGLREFF
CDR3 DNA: TGTGCCAGCAGCAACGGACTTCGGGAGTTCTTC

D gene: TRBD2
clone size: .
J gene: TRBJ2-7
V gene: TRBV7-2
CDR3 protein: CASSSNVPSGRFYEQYF
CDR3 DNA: TGTGCCAGCAGTTCAAACGTTCCCAGCGGGAGGTTCTACGAGCAGTACTTC

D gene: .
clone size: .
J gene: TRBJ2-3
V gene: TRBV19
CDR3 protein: CASSRASWDTQYF
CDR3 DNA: TGTGCCAGTAGTCGGGCTAGCTGGGATACGCAGTATTTT

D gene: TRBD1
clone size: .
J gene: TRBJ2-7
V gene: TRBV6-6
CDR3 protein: CASATGSVHEQYF
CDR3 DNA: TGTGCCTCAGCGACAGGGTCTGTCCACGAGCAGTACTTC

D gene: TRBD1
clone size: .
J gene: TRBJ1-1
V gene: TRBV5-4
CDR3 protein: CASSLEGGSEAFF
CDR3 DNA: TGTGCCAGCAGCTTGGAAGGGGGCTCTGAAGCTTTCTTT

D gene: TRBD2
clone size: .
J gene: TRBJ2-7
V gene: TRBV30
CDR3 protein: CAQGSGGSYEQYF
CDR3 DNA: TGTGCCCAGGGTAGCGGGGGCTCCTACGAGCAGTACTTC

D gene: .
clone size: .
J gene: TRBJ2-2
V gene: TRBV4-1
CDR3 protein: CASSPQPQGHTGELFF
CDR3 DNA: TGCGCCAGCAGCCCCCAACCACAGGGACACACCGGGGAGCTGTTTTTT

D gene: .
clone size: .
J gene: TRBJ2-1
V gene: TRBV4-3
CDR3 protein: CASSQDRMGGGGGEQFF
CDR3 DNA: TGCGCCAGCAGCCAAGATCGTATGGGCGGAGGGGGGGGAGAGCAGTTCTTC

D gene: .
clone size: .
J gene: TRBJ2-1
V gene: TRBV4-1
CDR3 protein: CASSQEDERSLYNEQFF
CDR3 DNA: TGCGCCAGCAGCCAAGAGGACGAGCGGAGCCTCTACAATGAGCAGTTCTTC

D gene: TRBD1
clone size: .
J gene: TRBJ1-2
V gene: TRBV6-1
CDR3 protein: CASGGGQGVGTF
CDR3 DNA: TGTGCCAGCGGAGGGGGACAGGGGGTTGGTACCTTC

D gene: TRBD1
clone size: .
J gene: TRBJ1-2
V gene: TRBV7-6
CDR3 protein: CASSFPGTASYGYTF
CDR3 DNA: TGTGCCAGCAGCTTCCCAGGGACAGCATCTTATGGCTACACCTTC

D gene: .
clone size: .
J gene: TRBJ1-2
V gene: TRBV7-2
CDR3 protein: CASRLTGKLSYGYTF
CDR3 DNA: TGTGCCAGCAGACTTACAGGGAAATTGAGCTATGGCTACACCTTC

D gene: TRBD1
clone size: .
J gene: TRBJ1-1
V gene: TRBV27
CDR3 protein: CASSSRGPNTEAFF
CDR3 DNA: TGTGCCAGCAGTAGCAGGGGGCCGAACACTGAAGCTTTCTTT

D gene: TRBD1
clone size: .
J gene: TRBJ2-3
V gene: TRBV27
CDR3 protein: CASSLSDREFTDTQYF
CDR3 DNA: TGTGCCAGCAGTTTATCGGACAGGGAGTTCACAGATACGCAGTATTTT

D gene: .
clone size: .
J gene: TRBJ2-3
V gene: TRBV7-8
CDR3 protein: CASSRQPGTDTQYF
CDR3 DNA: TGTGCCAGCAGCCGACAACCAGGAACGGATACGCAGTATTTT

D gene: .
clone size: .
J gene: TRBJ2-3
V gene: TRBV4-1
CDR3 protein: CASSQGTASTDTQYF
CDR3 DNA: TGCGCCAGCAGCCAGGGGACTGCTAGCACAGATACGCAGTATTTT

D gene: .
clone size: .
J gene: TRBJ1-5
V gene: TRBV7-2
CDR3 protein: CASSLRGNQPQHF
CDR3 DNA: TGTGCCAGCAGCTTACGAGGCAATCAGCCCCAGCATTTT

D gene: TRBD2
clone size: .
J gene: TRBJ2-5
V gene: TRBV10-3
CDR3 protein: CAIGASGAPGETQYF
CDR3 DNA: TGTGCCATCGGGGCTAGCGGGGCCCCCGGGGAGACCCAGTACTTC

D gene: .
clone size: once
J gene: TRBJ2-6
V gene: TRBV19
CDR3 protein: CASSTRGVSGANVLTF
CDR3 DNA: TGTGCCAGTAGTACCCGCGGGGTCTCTGGGGCCAACGTCCTGACTTTC

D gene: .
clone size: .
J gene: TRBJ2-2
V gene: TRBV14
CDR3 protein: CASRIQGIGELFF
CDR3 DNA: TGTGCCAGCAGAATACAGGGAATCGGGGAGCTGTTTTTT

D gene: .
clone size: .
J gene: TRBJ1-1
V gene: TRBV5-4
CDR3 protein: CASSSLRGGGPNTEAFF
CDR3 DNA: TGTGCCAGCAGCTCCCTTAGGGGGGGAGGCCCGAACACTGAAGCTTTCTTT

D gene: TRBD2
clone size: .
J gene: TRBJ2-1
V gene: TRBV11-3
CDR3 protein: CASSLESSGGYNEQFF
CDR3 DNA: TGTGCCAGCAGCTTAGAGTCTAGCGGGGGGTACAATGAGCAGTTCTTC